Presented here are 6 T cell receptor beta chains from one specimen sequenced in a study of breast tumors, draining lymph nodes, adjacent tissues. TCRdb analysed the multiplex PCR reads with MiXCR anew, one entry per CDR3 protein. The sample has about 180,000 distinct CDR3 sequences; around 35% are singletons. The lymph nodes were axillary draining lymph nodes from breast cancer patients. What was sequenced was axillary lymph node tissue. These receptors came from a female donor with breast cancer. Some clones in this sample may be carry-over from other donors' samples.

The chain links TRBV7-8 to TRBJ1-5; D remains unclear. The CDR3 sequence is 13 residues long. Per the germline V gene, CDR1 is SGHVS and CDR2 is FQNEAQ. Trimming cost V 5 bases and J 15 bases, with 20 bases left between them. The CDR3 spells CASSTDPPGWLHF. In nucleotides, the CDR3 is TGTGCCAGCAGCACCGATCCCCCAGGTTGGTTGCATTTT.

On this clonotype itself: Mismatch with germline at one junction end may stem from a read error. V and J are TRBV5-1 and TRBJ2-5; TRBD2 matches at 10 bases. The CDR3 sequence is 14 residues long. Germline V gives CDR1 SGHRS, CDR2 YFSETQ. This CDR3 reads CASSISGGQDTQYF. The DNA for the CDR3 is TGCGCCAGCAGCATTAGCGGGGGGCAAGACACCCAGTACTTC.

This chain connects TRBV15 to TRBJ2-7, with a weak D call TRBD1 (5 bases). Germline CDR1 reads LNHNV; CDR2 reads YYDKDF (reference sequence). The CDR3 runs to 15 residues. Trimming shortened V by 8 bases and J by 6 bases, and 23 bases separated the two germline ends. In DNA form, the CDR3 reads TGTGCCACCGGCGGAGAAAGGGGTGGAAGAGGCGAGCAGTACTTC. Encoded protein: CATGGERGGRGEQYF. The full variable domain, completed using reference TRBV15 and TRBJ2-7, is DAMVIQNPRYQVTQFGKPVTLSCSQTLNHNVMYWYQQKSSQAPKLLFHYYDKDFNNEADTPDNFQSRRPNTSFCFLDIRSPGLGDTAMYLCATGGERGGRGEQYFGPGTRLTVT.

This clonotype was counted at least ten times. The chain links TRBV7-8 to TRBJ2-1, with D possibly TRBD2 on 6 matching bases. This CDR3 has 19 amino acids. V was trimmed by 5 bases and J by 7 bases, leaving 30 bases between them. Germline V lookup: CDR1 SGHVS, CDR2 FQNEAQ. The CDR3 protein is CASSLDGLARSLARNEQFF. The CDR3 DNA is TGTGCCAGCAGCCTCGACGGGCTAGCGAGGTCCCTGGCTCGGAATGAGCAGTTCTTC. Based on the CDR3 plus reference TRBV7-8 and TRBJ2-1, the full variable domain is GAGVSQSPRYKVAKRGQDVALRCDPISGHVSLFWYQQALGQGPEFLTYFQNEAQLDKSGLPSDRFFAERPEGSVSTLKIQRTQQEDSAVYLCASSLDGLARSLARNEQFFGPGTRLTVL.

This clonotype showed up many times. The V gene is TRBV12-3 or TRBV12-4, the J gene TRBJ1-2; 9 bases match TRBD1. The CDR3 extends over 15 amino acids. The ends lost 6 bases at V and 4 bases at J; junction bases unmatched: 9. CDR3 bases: TGTGCCAGCAGCGTAACAGGGGGCGCTTTCTATGGCTACACCTTC. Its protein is CASSVTGGAFYGYTF.

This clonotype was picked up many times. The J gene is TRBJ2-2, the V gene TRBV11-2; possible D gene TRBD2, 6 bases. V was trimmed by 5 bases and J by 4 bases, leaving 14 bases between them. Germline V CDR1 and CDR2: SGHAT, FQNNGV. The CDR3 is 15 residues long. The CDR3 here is CASSPRLGSTGELFF. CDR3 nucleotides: TGTGCCAGCAGCCCTAGACTAGGGAGCACCGGGGAGCTGTTTTTT.